This T cell receptor beta chain emerged from a study of graft-versus-host responses after intestinal transplantation. For the study at large: Recipients got multivisceral, liver-intestinal, or isolated intestinal transplants. Every recipient underwent anti-thymocyte globulin induction, then tacrolimus and steroids for around three years. Findings and limits, study-wide: Declines in HvG clones occurring early post-transplant were associated with peak circulating GvH clone levels. Recipient marrow held GvH clones, some first seen in ileum or blood.

With regard to this clone: Its antigen is not known.

The CDR3 sequence is 15 residues long. V was pared by 0 bases and J by 4 bases, with 5 bases of the junction left unmatched. Germline V gene sequence: CDR1 MNHEY, CDR2 SMNVEV (reference sequence). Sequencing used immunoSEQ multiplex PCR; TCRdb keeps in-frame clones, though not all of them. The sample carries 20,000 or so clones, approximately 80% recorded once. The clonotype was recovered from a human patient who received an intestinal transplant, so some T cells may come from the graft donor. The chain couples TRBV27 to TRBJ2-5; 7 bases match TRBD2. The starting material was PBMCs, obtained 14 days after transplant. The CDR3 bases are TGTGCCAGCAGTTTATCGTTAGGACTAGGAGAGACCCAGTACTTC. This sequence encodes CASSLSLGLGETQYF.